Given below is one TCR beta chain in context. TCRdb keeps only in-frame clones here, not all; method: immunoSEQ multiplex PCR. The repertoire holds around 96,000 clones, with 90% to 95% as singletons. This CDR3 comprises 18 residues. CDR1 is SGDLS, CDR2 YYNGEE, per germline. Trimming took 3 bases from V and 2 from J; bases not matched to a gene: 11. This sample is part of a study of T cell changes during pregnancy in multiple sclerosis. The chain recombines TRBV9 with TRBJ2-3; the match to TRBD2 covers 11 bases. This TCR came from a female donor with multiple sclerosis, enrolled in a pregnancy study. The sequenced sample was peripheral blood, obtained in the first trimester of pregnancy. This CDR3 is CASSGESSGGSLTDTQYF. For the CDR3, the DNA is TGTGCCAGCAGCGGAGAGTCTAGCGGGGGGTCGCTCACAGATACGCAGTATTTT.